These 28 T cell receptor beta chains were sequenced from one sample in a study of T cell changes during pregnancy in multiple sclerosis. TCRdb's table, derived via immunoSEQ multiplex PCR, lists solely in-frame clones and lacks some. The table records 70,000 to 95,000 clones, roughly 93% of them present only once. The sample here was peripheral blood, taken in the third trimester of pregnancy. The source of these receptors is a female donor with multiple sclerosis, enrolled in a pregnancy study.

The rearrangement links TRBV6-6 to TRBJ1-5; no clear D. CDR3 length: 16 residues. Germline CDR1 MNHNY, CDR2 SVGAGI (reference sequence). Deletions cut 7 bases from V and 0 bases from J, with 16 bases between. CDR3 residues: CASTPPGDYSNQPQHF. As DNA, the CDR3 is TGTGCCAGCACCCCTCCGGGAGATTATAGCAATCAGCCCCAGCATTTT.

The rearrangement joins TRBV2 to TRBJ2-1, with a weak D call TRBD2 (5 bases). The CDR3 loop spans 14 amino acids. Germline values: CDR1 SNHLY, CDR2 FYNNEI. V was trimmed by 7 bases and J by 5 bases, leaving 15 bases between them. CDR3 nucleotides: TGTGCCAGCATTGCGGACTCCTGGGACAATGAGCAGTTCTTC. Its translation is CASIADSWDNEQFF.

The chain has TRBV7-9 and TRBJ2-3, with a possible D match to TRBD2 (5 bases). CDR3 length equals 15 residues. Trimming cost V 5 bases and J 1 base, with 13 bases left between them. Per germline, CDR1 SEHNR and CDR2 FQNEAQ (reference sequence). The CDR3 DNA is TGTGCCAGCAGCCCCCGTGGTAGCGGCACAGATACGCAGTATTTT. Protein product: CASSPRGSGTDTQYF.

The chain has TRBV6-5 and TRBJ2-1; TRBD2 matches 12 bases. Losses at the gene ends were 5 bases for V and 6 bases for J; bases not matched to a gene: 5. CDR3 length: 15 residues. Germline lookup yields CDR1 MNHEY and CDR2 SVGAGI. CDR3 coding DNA: TGTGCCAGCAGTCACGGACTAGCGGGGTCCAATGAGCAGTTCTTC. Encoded protein: CASSHGLAGSNEQFF.

The chain uses TRBV28 and TRBJ2-1; 8 positions match TRBD1. The CDR3 sequence is 13 residues long. V dropped 5 bases and J dropped 6; count of bases not matched to a gene: 3. Germline-derived CDR1 and CDR2 are MDHEN and SYDVKM. The DNA of the CDR3 is TGTGCCAGCAGTGGACAGGGTGGCAATGAGCAGTTCTTC. This gives the protein CASSGQGGNEQFF.

V and J are TRBV5-1 and TRBJ2-2; TRBD2 might be the D (6 bases). V lost 0 bases and J lost 6, with 18 bases in between. This CDR3 has 17 amino acids. From germline, CDR1 is SGHRS and CDR2 YFSETQ. This CDR3 is CASSLEGTLLGSGELFF. The CDR3 nucleotides are TGCGCCAGCAGCTTGGAAGGGACTTTACTGGGGTCCGGGGAGCTGTTTTTT.

This chain connects TRBV10-2 to TRBJ2-7, with TRBD2 as a possible D gene (7 bases). This CDR3 is built from 17 residues. Germline assignment: CDR1 WSHSY and CDR2 SAAADI. Trimming left V 0 bases short and J 0 bases short, with 15 bases between. As DNA, the CDR3 is TGCGCCAGCAGTGAGTCGGCTTGGGGGGGCATCTCCTACGAGCAGTACTTC. Translation: CASSESAWGGISYEQYF.

About this clone: One end of the junction is discordant with germline, which a read error may explain. The gene calls are TRBV6-5 and TRBJ2-1; 10 bases line up with TRBD2. This CDR3 has 15 amino acids. The V gene's germline CDR1 is MNHEY and CDR2 SVGAGI. The DNA of the CDR3 is TGTGCCAGCAGTAAAGGACTAGCGGCCTATAATGAGCAGTTCTTC. The encoded protein is CASSKGLAAYNEQFF.

J is TRBJ2-5 and V is TRBV7-9, with TRBD2 identical over 8 bases. Unmatched junction bases numbered 8, after V lost 4 bases and J lost 4 bases. The germline CDR1 and CDR2 sequences are SEHNR and FQNEAQ (reference sequence). CDR3 length: 15 amino acids. The CDR3 spells CASSSTAGGAETQYF. The CDR3 coding sequence is TGTGCCAGCAGCTCTACTGCGGGAGGTGCAGAGACCCAGTACTTC. The full variable domain, its missing parts supplied by reference TRBV7-9 and TRBJ2-5, is DTGVSQNPRHKITKRGQNVTFRCDPISEHNRLYWYRQTLGQGPEFLTYFQNEAQLEKSRLLSDRFSAERPKGSFSTLEIQRTEQGDSAMYLCASSSTAGGAETQYFGPGTRLLVL.

This chain connects TRBV28 to TRBJ1-2; 7 nucleotides match TRBD1. This CDR3 comprises 14 residues. Germline V CDR1 and CDR2: MDHEN, SYDVKM. V lost 4 bases, J lost 5 bases, and 7 bases stayed unmatched. The CDR3 is CASSSPTGVYGYTF. In nucleotides, the CDR3 is TGTGCCAGCAGTTCCCCCACAGGGGTATATGGCTACACCTTC.

The chain employs TRBV9 and TRBJ2-2, with TRBD2 identical over 10 bases. Trimming at V came to 1 base and at J to 3 bases, leaving 3 bases not matched to a gene. This CDR3 region has 16 residues. Germline V gives CDR1 SGDLS, CDR2 YYNGEE. The CDR3 DNA is TGTGCCAGCAGCGTATCTAGCGGGAGATACACCGGGGAGCTGTTTTTT. This encodes CASSVSSGRYTGELFF.

This clone appeared a single time. This sequence joins TRBV29-1 and TRBJ2-2, with 8 bases lining up with TRBD1. Germline CDR1 and CDR2: SQVTM and ANQGSEA. CDR3 length equals 14 residues. V shed 4 bases, J shed 0 bases, and the junction held 1 base outside the gene matches. DNA of the CDR3: TGCAGCGTTGTGACAGGGGCGAACACCGGGGAGCTGTTTTTT. It is translated as CSVVTGANTGELFF.

V and J are TRBV7-8 and TRBJ2-5; 9 positions agree with TRBD2. V lost 1 base and J lost 1; bases outside the gene matches: 10. The CDR3 has 18 residues. Germline CDR1 is SGHVS and CDR2 is FQNEAQ. CDR3 sequence (DNA): TGTGCCAGCAGCTTAGTGTCCCTAGCGGGACTAACCCAAGAGACCCAGTACTTC. Encoded protein: CASSLVSLAGLTQETQYF.

The chain employs TRBV9 and TRBJ1-2; 7 nucleotides line up with TRBD1. Germline CDR1 SGDLS, CDR2 YYNGEE. The CDR3 sequence is 16 residues long. V lost 0 bases and J lost 4; bases outside the gene matches: 9. Here the CDR3 DNA reads TGTGCCAGCAGCGTAGATTGGGACAGCGTAATCTATGGCTACACCTTC. This sequence encodes CASSVDWDSVIYGYTF.

The CDR3 sequence: CASSVVVRGLGKLFF. CDR3 DNA sequence: TGTGCCAGCAGTGTGGTAGTCAGGGGGCTTGGAAAACTGTTTTTT. V is TRBV6-1 and J is TRBJ1-4; TRBD1 matches at 8 bases. J lost 10 bases, V lost 4 bases, and 11 bases had no gene match. The CDR3 covers 15 residues. Germline assignment: CDR1 MNHNS and CDR2 SASEGT.

This chain uses TRBV15 with TRBJ2-7, with D perhaps matching TRBD2 (5 bases). The CDR3 totals 12 residues. CDR1 is LNHNV, CDR2 YYDKDF, per germline (reference sequence). The V gene lost 4 bases and the J gene lost 6 bases, with 10 bases spanning the gap. This CDR3 reads CATSMGRREQYF. CDR3 coding DNA: TGTGCCACCAGCATGGGGAGACGCGAGCAGTACTTC.

The chain recombines TRBV4-3 with TRBJ2-1; 11 bases agree with TRBD2. There are 18 residues in the CDR3. V gave up 2 bases and J gave up 4 bases; unmatched junction bases: 10. Germline V CDR1 and CDR2: LGHNA, YSLEER. Written as DNA, the CDR3 is TGCGCCAGCAGCCAACTAGCGGGAGGCAATACGCTGTACAATGAGCAGTTCTTC. Translation gives CASSQLAGGNTLYNEQFF.

Here the CDR3 DNA reads TGTGCCAGCAGTTTATCCGGGACAGGGTCCACAGATACGCAGTATTTT. Its translation: CASSLSGTGSTDTQYF. The chain combines TRBV27 with TRBJ2-3; 9 bases line up with TRBD1. CDR1 is MNHEY and CDR2 is SMNVEV in the germline V gene (reference sequence). V trimming: 0 bases; J trimming: 2 bases; junction bases outside the gene matches: 3. The CDR3 sequence is 16 residues long.

The gene calls are TRBV6-6 and TRBJ1-3; D unclear. V gave up 5 bases and J gave up 0 bases, with 11 bases separating them. Germline loops: CDR1 MNHNY, CDR2 SVGAGI (reference sequence). The CDR3 is made up of 15 amino acids. CDR3: CASSHIAHSGNTIYF. The CDR3 bases are TGTGCCAGCAGTCACATCGCTCACTCTGGAAACACCATATATTTT.

J is TRBJ2-3 and V is TRBV19, with TRBD1 identical over 8 bases. The germline gives CDR1 LNHDA, CDR2 SQIVND (reference sequence). The trim removed 4 bases at V and 0 bases at J, leaving 3 bases unmatched. The CDR3 totals 15 residues. CDR3 in amino acids: CASSKDRASTDTQYF. As DNA, the CDR3 is TGTGCCAGTAGTAAGGACAGGGCAAGCACAGATACGCAGTATTTT.

This clone was seen a few times. The genes are TRBV30 and TRBJ2-7, with a tentative D call TRBD2 (5 bases). This CDR3 region has 12 residues. Deletions cut 1 base from V and 2 bases from J, with 6 bases between. CDR1 GTSNPN and CDR2 SVGIG come from the germline V gene (reference sequence). CDR3 region: CAWSEGAYEQYF. CDR3 DNA sequence: TGTGCCTGGAGTGAGGGAGCCTACGAGCAGTACTTC.

The chain combines TRBV29-1 with TRBJ2-6; 7 bases fit TRBD1. CDR3 length: 14 amino acids. V lost 4 bases, J lost 0 bases, and 0 bases stayed unmatched. CDR1 and CDR2 from the germline V gene are SQVTM and ANQGSEA. CDR3 coding DNA: TGCAGCGTTGGACAGGGCTCTGGGGCCAACGTCCTGACTTTC. Translation gives CSVGQGSGANVLTF.

The gene calls are TRBV5-6 and TRBJ2-2, with a possible D match to TRBD1 (6 bases). Germline V gene lookup returns CDR1 SGHDT and CDR2 YYEEEE. This CDR3 contains 14 residues. V lost 4 bases, J lost 6 bases, and 13 bases lay in between. CDR3 in amino acids: CASSRGRGAGELFF. The DNA of the CDR3 is TGTGCCAGCAGCCGAGGCAGGGGAGCCGGGGAGCTGTTTTTT.

V gene TRBV19 combines with J gene TRBJ1-1; 8 bases fit TRBD1. The CDR3 spans 15 residues. Germline V gene data show CDR1 as LNHDA and CDR2 as SQIVND (reference sequence). Trimming took 7 bases from V and 1 from J; bases not matched to a gene: 8. In DNA form, the CDR3 reads TGTGCCAGTATGGGAGGGACAGGACCGAACACTGAAGCTTTCTTT. Its protein product is CASMGGTGPNTEAFF.

The chain joins TRBV5-6 to TRBJ2-1, with 7 bases identical to TRBD1. This CDR3 contains 16 residues. The germline CDR1 and CDR2 sequences are SGHDT and YYEEEE. J gave up 5 bases and V 1 base, and 9 bases lay outside the gene matches. The DNA for the CDR3 is TGTGCCAGCAGCTTGATGGCAGGGGGATACCACAATGAGCAGTTCTTC. It is translated as CASSLMAGGYHNEQFF.

V and J are TRBV29-1 and TRBJ2-3; 7 positions match TRBD1. This CDR3 is built from 15 residues. Germline assignment: CDR1 SQVTM and CDR2 ANQGSEA. V was clipped by 7 bases and J by 0 bases; unmatched bases: 10. For the CDR3, the DNA is TGCAGCGCCCGCCCACAGGGGCTTAGCACAGATACGCAGTATTTT. Protein: CSARPQGLSTDTQYF.

The chain couples TRBV19 to TRBJ2-2; 10 bases are a match to TRBD1. With V trimmed by 7 bases and J by 4 bases, 12 bases remained unmatched. This CDR3 is 17 amino acids long. The germline V gene has CDR1 LNHDA and CDR2 SQIVND (reference sequence). The CDR3 here is CASTRDRGSERTGELFF. The CDR3 nucleotides read TGTGCCAGTACTCGGGACAGGGGTTCAGAACGCACCGGGGAGCTGTTTTTT.

V is TRBV5-1 and J is TRBJ1-1; the D gene is possibly TRBD1 (6 bases). The germline V and J ends were trimmed by 0 bases and 5 bases, with 8 bases remaining between them. CDR3 length equals 13 residues. The V gene's germline CDR1 is SGHRS and CDR2 YFSETQ. The CDR3, as DNA: TGCGCCAGCAGCTTGGTGAGGGGGACTGAAGCTTTCTTT. Protein: CASSLVRGTEAFF. Supplemented by reference TRBV5-1 and TRBJ1-1, the full variable domain reads KAGVTQTPRYLIKTRGQQVTLSCSPISGHRSVSWYQQTPGQGLQFLFEYFSETQRNKGNFPGRFSGRQFSNSRSEMNVSTLELGDSALYLCASSLVRGTEAFFGQGTRLTVV.